What follows are 10 T cell receptor beta chains derived from one specimen sequenced in a study of shared clonotypes between healthy human individuals. Profiled with immunoSEQ multiplex PCR; TCRdb holds only in-frame clones, not every one. The sample has 700,000 or so clones; about three quarters are singletons. The specimen sequenced was memory CD4+ T cells sorted from blood. Subset meaning: CD45RA-negative fraction. These receptors all come from a woman aged 30 to 39 in good health.

This rearrangement joins TRBV5-1 to TRBJ1-1, with 8 positions matching TRBD1. With 0 bases clipped from V and 7 bases from J, the junction kept 2 bases outside the gene matches. The CDR3 runs to 13 residues. Germline CDR1 SGHRS, CDR2 YFSETQ. For the CDR3, the DNA is TGCGCCAGCAGCTTGGGGACAGGGTTTGAAGCTTTCTTT. It yields the protein CASSLGTGFEAFF.

CDR3: CASSQAGGSEKLFF. The CDR3 DNA reads as TGTGCCAGCAGCCAAGCGGGGGGCAGTGAAAAACTGTTTTTT. This chain links TRBV5-4 with TRBJ1-4; D perhaps matches TRBD1 (6 bases). The CDR3 has 14 amino acids. Trimming took 4 bases from V and 7 from J, leaving 14 bases between them. Germline-derived CDR1 and CDR2 are SGHNT and YYREEE (reference sequence).

This rearrangement joins TRBV6-5 to TRBJ1-1; D unclear. Per the germline V gene, CDR1 is MNHEY and CDR2 is SVGAGI. Trimming pared 6 bases from V and 2 bases from J, leaving 13 bases between. The CDR3 is 14 amino acids. This chain's CDR3 is CASRPTDGNTEAFF. CDR3 bases: TGTGCCAGCAGACCAACGGATGGCAACACTGAAGCTTTCTTT.

The rearrangement links TRBV19 to TRBJ1-5; D perhaps matches TRBD1 (6 bases). The length of the CDR3 is 17 residues. V was pared by 5 bases and J by 2 bases, with 19 bases between. Germline V CDR1 and CDR2: LNHDA, SQIVND (reference sequence). The CDR3 nucleotides read TGTGCCAGTAGTTCAAATCCCACAGGGCTGGGCAATCAGCCCCAGCATTTT. Translating gives CASSSNPTGLGNQPQHF.

CDR3 DNA sequence: TGTGCCAGCAGTGAAGTTGGAAATGAGCAGTTCTTC. It translates to CASSEVGNEQFF. The genes are TRBV6-1 and TRBJ2-1; no reliable D call. The germline gives CDR1 MNHNS, CDR2 SASEGT. This CDR3 has 12 residues. V lost 1 base and J 7 bases, leaving 5 bases between the germline ends.

This clone occurred once. The chain links TRBV5-1 to TRBJ2-1; 7 nucleotides align to TRBD1. The CDR3 contains 16 residues. Per the germline V gene, CDR1 is SGHRS and CDR2 is YFSETQ. V gave up 4 bases and J gave up 3 bases; unmatched junction bases: 10. The CDR3 region is CASSQRQGLVYNEQFF. The DNA for the CDR3 is TGCGCCAGCAGCCAAAGACAGGGATTAGTCTACAATGAGCAGTTCTTC. The complete variable domain, with remaining parts taken from reference TRBV5-1 and TRBJ2-1, reads KAGVTQTPRYLIKTRGQQVTLSCSPISGHRSVSWYQQTPGQGLQFLFEYFSETQRNKGNFPGRFSGRQFSNSRSEMNVSTLELGDSALYLCASSQRQGLVYNEQFFGPGTRLTVL.

This chain uses TRBV15 with TRBJ2-1; no clear D. Trimming took 5 bases from V and 6 from J, leaving 11 bases between them. There are 13 residues in the CDR3. Looked up from germline, CDR1 is LNHNV and CDR2 is YYDKDF (reference sequence). The CDR3 is CATSPLYANEQFF. The CDR3 coding sequence is TGTGCCACCAGCCCTCTTTATGCCAATGAGCAGTTCTTC.

The chain has TRBV7-9 and TRBJ2-7, with 7 nucleotides matching TRBD2. The V and J ends lost 6 bases and 10 bases, in that order; junction bases with no gene match: 18. CDR1 is SEHNR and CDR2 is FQNEAQ in the germline V gene (reference sequence). The CDR3 has 15 residues. In DNA form, the CDR3 reads TGTGCCAGCAGTCACGCTGGCGGGAGAGTTAGAAGCCAGTACTTC. It translates to CASSHAGGRVRSQYF.

This clone occurred many times. V usage is TRBV2 and J usage is TRBJ2-5; D possibly corresponds to TRBD1 (6 bases). Germline CDR1 reads SNHLY; CDR2 reads FYNNEI. V was clipped by 3 bases and J by 5 bases, with 10 bases between them. The CDR3 has 13 amino acids. The CDR3 spells CASSDTGGETQYF. In nucleotides, the CDR3 is TGTGCCAGCAGTGACACTGGGGGCGAGACCCAGTACTTC. Using reference TRBV2 and TRBJ2-5 for the parts outside the CDR3, the full variable domain is EPEVTQTPSHQVTQMGQEVILRCVPISNHLYFYWYRQILGQKVEFLVSFYNNEISEKSEIFDDQFSVERPDGSNFTLKIRSTKLEDSAMYFCASSDTGGETQYFGPGTRLLVL.

The J gene is TRBJ2-2, the V gene TRBV28; TRBD2 is a possible D gene (6 bases). From germline, CDR1 is MDHEN and CDR2 SYDVKM. The CDR3 has 15 residues. V lost 6 bases and J lost 4, with 15 bases in between. This CDR3 reads CASRPGTGVTGELFF. Here the CDR3 DNA reads TGTGCCAGCAGACCGGGGACGGGGGTCACCGGGGAGCTGTTTTTT.